This is a list of T cell receptor beta chains from one sample in a study of shared clonotypes between healthy human individuals. The protocol was immunoSEQ multiplex PCR, while the TCRdb copy is restricted to in-frame clones and leaves out a portion. This sample has millions of clones; roughly nine tenths occur once, and the top ten carry over 0.12%. The sample was naive CD4+ T cells sorted from blood. All receptors derive from a man between 18 and 35 years old in good health. Each CDR3 is given with its conserved first and last residue. The order of the fields is clone size, V gene, D gene, J gene, CDR3 protein, CDR3 DNA. The D gene is left open where the match is weak. Expanded clones are given a class, and other clones once, few, many or no size at all.

>.|TRBV6-1|.|TRBJ1-2
CATKPGHAYGYTF
TGTGCCACCAAGCCAGGACATGCCTATGGCTACACCTTC
>.|TRBV7-3|TRBD1|TRBJ2-1
CASSHTTGAREFF
TGTGCCAGCAGCCATACAACAGGGGCCAGGGAGTTCTTC
>.|TRBV4-1|.|TRBJ2-3
CASSQPSTGLGGDTQYF
TGCGCCAGCAGCCAGCCTTCCACGGGACTTGGCGGAGATACGCAGTATTTT
>.|TRBV23-1|.|TRBJ2-2
CASSQLGFDGELFF
TGCGCCAGCAGTCAATTGGGGTTTGACGGGGAGCTGTTTTTT
>.|TRBV11-1|.|TRBJ2-2
CASSSRGAFNTGELFF
TGTGCCAGCAGCTCCCGGGGGGCGTTTAACACCGGGGAGCTGTTTTTT
>.|TRBV5-1|.|TRBJ1-1
CASSHRDGGEAFF
TGCGCCAGCAGCCACAGGGATGGAGGTGAAGCTTTCTTT
>.|TRBV2|TRBD2|TRBJ2-1
CASSERIVAGFTYNEQFF
TGTGCCAGCAGTGAAAGGATAGTAGCGGGGTTTACCTACAATGAGCAGTTCTTC
>.|TRBV6-4|.|TRBJ2-3
CASSLGSSSTDTQYF
TGTGCCAGCAGTCTCGGGAGCTCTAGCACAGATACGCAGTATTTT
>.|TRBV10-1|TRBD2|TRBJ2-7
CASSATSGRTHEQYF
TGCGCCAGCAGTGCAACTAGCGGGAGAACCCACGAGCAGTACTTC
>few|TRBV30|TRBD1|TRBJ1-5
CAWRTSQGGNQPQHF
TGTGCCTGGAGGACCTCACAGGGGGGCAATCAGCCCCAGCATTTT
>.|TRBV6-1|.|TRBJ1-3
CASSEGGLGNTIYF
TGTGCCAGCAGTGAAGGGGGGCTCGGAAACACCATATATTTT
>.|TRBV15|TRBD1|TRBJ1-6
CATSTDLKGTGDNSPLHF
TGTGCCACCAGCACCGACCTTAAAGGGACAGGCGATAATTCACCCCTCCACTTT
>.|TRBV4-1|TRBD2|TRBJ2-3
CASSQPGLAGGRASTDTQYF
TGCGCCAGCAGCCAACCGGGGCTAGCGGGGGGGCGGGCTAGCACAGATACGCAGTATTTT
>.|TRBV28|TRBD1|TRBJ1-5
CASSSGQGDSQPQHF
TGTGCCAGCAGTTCGGGACAGGGAGATAGTCAGCCCCAGCATTTT
>.|TRBV7-9|.|TRBJ1-4
CASSSPAGRMNEKLFF
TGTGCCAGCAGCTCACCAGCGGGGCGGATGAATGAAAAACTGTTTTTT
>.|TRBV2|TRBD1|TRBJ1-5
CASRDDRGHQPQHF
TGTGCCAGCAGGGACGACAGGGGGCATCAGCCCCAGCATTTT
>.|TRBV6-5|.|TRBJ2-7
CASSSSDKNYEQYF
TGTGCCAGCAGTTCCTCGGACAAAAACTACGAGCAGTACTTC
>.|TRBV10-1|.|TRBJ1-1
CASSPGPTNTEAFF
TGCGCCAGCAGTCCGGGGCCTACGAACACTGAAGCTTTCTTT